Below, 21 T cell receptor beta chains from the same sample are listed, as sequenced in a study of T cells expressing NK-cell markers. TCRdb re-called the 5' RACE reads; every CDR3 protein appears as one record, without DNA. The listing contains 300,000 to 500,000 distinct CDR3 sequences. Source material: blood T cells: a sorted CD56 or NKG2C T cell subset, CD4+ or CD8+ T cells, or bulk PBMC T cells (not recorded which). The source is a woman aged 45-65 years in good health.

The chain links TRBV30 to TRBJ2-2; without DNA, the TCRdb call of TRBD2 cannot be checked. There are 16 residues in the CDR3. Germline V gene data show CDR1 as GTSNPN and CDR2 as SVGIG (reference sequence). CDR3 protein: CAWSVRASGNTGELFF.

V gene TRBV12-3 or TRBV12-4 combines with J gene TRBJ2-2. The CDR3 runs to 15 residues. CDR3 region: CASSHNNWDTGELFF.

The chain has TRBV20-1 and TRBJ2-1; TCRdb indicates TRBD2, and absent DNA this call remains unverified. The CDR3 spans 16 residues. The V gene's germline CDR1 is DFQATT and CDR2 SNEGSKA (reference sequence). CDR3 in amino acids: CSARTRGTTSYNEQFF.

The chain couples TRBV12-3 or TRBV12-4 to TRBJ2-3; TCRdb's D call of TRBD2 is untestable without DNA. CDR3 size: 15 residues. This CDR3 is CASSLILGRADTQYF.

The chain recombines TRBV4-2 with TRBJ2-3; TCRdb's D gene call, TRBD2, goes unchecked for lack of DNA. Germline V CDR1 and CDR2: LGHNA, YNFKEQ. There are 14 residues in the CDR3. The CDR3: CASSSREGQDTQYF.

The V call is TRBV2, the J call TRBJ2-5; lacking DNA, the TRBD1 call made by TCRdb goes unchecked. This CDR3 contains 15 residues. The germline gives CDR1 SNHLY, CDR2 FYNNEI. The CDR3 sequence is CASSEVTTGWETQYF.

This rearrangement joins TRBV11-2 to TRBJ2-3. Germline V CDR1 and CDR2: SGHAT, FQNNGV. This CDR3 is built from 13 residues. Here the CDR3 reads CASSLRATDTQYF.

The chain carries TRBV5-1 and TRBJ2-1; as DNA is missing, the TRBD2 call by TCRdb cannot be tested. Germline assignment: CDR1 SGHRS and CDR2 YFSETQ. The CDR3 is 19 residues long. CDR3 sequence: CASSPWGQGTSGSLNEQFF.

The V and J genes are TRBV7-6 and TRBJ2-2; absent DNA, TCRdb's TRBD1 call cannot be checked. CDR1 is SGHVS and CDR2 is FNYEAQ in the germline V gene. The CDR3 extends over 18 amino acids. CDR3 region: CASSSKGMGASNTGELFF.

The chain recombines TRBV29-1 with TRBJ1-1; the D gene TCRdb calls, TRBD1, cannot be checked with no DNA. This CDR3 spans 15 amino acids. Per germline, CDR1 SQVTM and CDR2 ANQGSEA. CDR3: CSVEPGQPLNTEAFF.

The chain's CDR3 is CASTNEEVRGYTF. The J gene is TRBJ1-2, the V gene TRBV5-1. CDR1 and CDR2 from the germline V gene are SGHRS and YFSETQ. The CDR3 is made up of 13 amino acids.

The V and J genes are TRBV27 and TRBJ2-1; the TCRdb D gene call, TRBD1, has no DNA to confirm it. Germline-derived CDR1 and CDR2 are MNHEY and SMNVEV (reference sequence). This CDR3 region has 13 residues. CDR3 amino acids: CASSSATGRDEFF.

The chain joins TRBV6-4 to TRBJ2-3. CDR1 is MRHNA, CDR2 SNTAGT, per germline. The CDR3 runs 13 residues. The CDR3 sequence: CASSDSVADTQYF.

This chain connects TRBV29-1 to TRBJ2-3. CDR1 and CDR2 from the germline V gene are SQVTM and ANQGSEA. The CDR3 consists of 12 residues. This CDR3 is CSVKGQTDTQYF.

The V call is TRBV6-4, the J call TRBJ2-6; the TCRdb call, TRBD1, lacks DNA for checking. Germline values: CDR1 MRHNA, CDR2 SNTAGT. This CDR3 region has 16 residues. This CDR3 is CASSDGDPSGANVLTF.

The rearrangement links TRBV7-2 to TRBJ2-1; the D call from TCRdb, TRBD2, cannot be confirmed without DNA. Germline CDR1 reads SGHTA; CDR2 reads FQGNSA. This CDR3 is 17 amino acids long. This CDR3 is CASSPAMGLAGAIRQFF.

The CDR3 loop is CSVGGYGGRTEAFF. The J gene is TRBJ1-1, the V gene TRBV29-1; with no DNA, the TCRdb D assignment of TRBD1 cannot be verified. Looked up from germline, CDR1 is SQVTM and CDR2 is ANQGSEA. The CDR3 consists of 14 residues.

The chain uses TRBV20-1 and TRBJ1-2. The germline V gene encodes CDR1 DFQATT and CDR2 SNEGSKA (reference sequence). CDR3 size: 15 residues. Here the CDR3 reads CSASRGLSGLYGYTF.

The chain recombines TRBV11-3 with TRBJ2-3; the TCRdb call, TRBD1, lacks DNA for checking. This CDR3 region has 17 residues. CDR1 is SGHNT, CDR2 YENEEA, per germline. This CDR3 is CASSLGQEQPSTDTQYF.

This chain connects TRBV4-1 to TRBJ1-1. Germline V gene data show CDR1 as MGHRA and CDR2 as YSYEKL. This CDR3 has 15 amino acids. CDR3 residues: CASSQDEGRSTEAFF.

The chain joins TRBV29-1 to TRBJ2-7; lacking DNA, the TRBD2 call made by TCRdb goes unchecked. The CDR3 length is 11 residues. Germline V gene data show CDR1 as SQVTM and CDR2 as ANQGSEA. The CDR3 loop reads CSVVYGSEQYF.